These 15 T cell receptor beta chains came from one sample sequenced in a study of cytomegalovirus exposure and HLA in healthy donors. In the PCR, 60 Vbeta and 13 Jbeta primers were used. Sequenced by immunoSEQ multiplex PCR; TCRdb stores in-frame clones only, minus some. The sample has over 75,000 clones, 60% to 85% seen once. Sequenced input: PBMCs. All receptors derive from a man aged 55 to 70 in good health and CMV-seropositive.

The V call is TRBV4-2, the J call TRBJ1-4; D remains ambiguous. CDR3 length equals 16 residues. Between the trimmed V and J ends, which lost 0 bases and 7 bases, there was a span of 15 bases. Germline lookup yields CDR1 LGHNA and CDR2 YNFKEQ. As DNA, the CDR3 is TGTGCCAGCAGCCAAGACCCTGGGAAGGGAGGTGAAAAACTGTTTTTT. Amino acid sequence: CASSQDPGKGGEKLFF.

This chain connects TRBV5-1 to TRBJ2-3; weak D call: TRBD2 (6 bases). CDR3 length: 16 residues. Trimming took off 8 bases at V and 0 bases at J, with 19 bases between the two ends. Per germline, CDR1 SGHRS and CDR2 YFSETQ. CDR3 nucleotide sequence: TGCGCCAGTTTTGACCGGGACTCCGGAAGCACAGATACGCAGTATTTT. Translated, it gives CASFDRDSGSTDTQYF. The complete variable domain, with remaining parts taken from reference TRBV5-1 and TRBJ2-3, reads KAGVTQTPRYLIKTRGQQVTLSCSPISGHRSVSWYQQTPGQGLQFLFEYFSETQRNKGNFPGRFSGRQFSNSRSEMNVSTLELGDSALYLCASFDRDSGSTDTQYFGPGTRLTVL.

There are a few counts of this clone. This rearrangement joins TRBV5-4 to TRBJ1-4; 7 bases line up with TRBD1. Germline CDR1 reads SGHNT; CDR2 reads YYREEE (reference sequence). This CDR3 contains 15 residues. Trimming at V came to 4 bases and at J to 4 bases, leaving 7 bases not matched to a gene. The CDR3 bases are TGTGCCAGCAGCCAACACAGGGGTGATAATGAAAAACTGTTTTTT. Encoded protein: CASSQHRGDNEKLFF.

The chain recombines TRBV7-9 with TRBJ2-3; maybe TRBD2 (6 bases). The CDR3 sequence is 16 residues long. From germline, CDR1 is SEHNR and CDR2 FQNEAQ (reference sequence). The V end was cut by 3 bases, the J end by 5 bases, with 18 bases between. The CDR3 protein is CASSFVGRDGRDTQYF. DNA for the CDR3: TGTGCCAGCAGCTTCGTCGGTAGGGACGGGAGAGATACGCAGTATTTT.

V and J are TRBV18 and TRBJ2-1, with a possible D match to TRBD1 (5 bases). Trimming left V 1 base short and J 8 bases short, with 6 bases between. The CDR3 extends over 12 amino acids. Germline CDR1 KGHSH, CDR2 LQKENI. The CDR3 nucleotides read TGTGCCAGCTCACCACGGGGCGATGAGCAGTTCTTC. Encoded protein: CASSPRGDEQFF. The whole variable domain, remainder taken from reference TRBV18 and TRBJ2-1, is NAGVMQNPRHLVRRRGQEARLRCSPMKGHSHVYWYRQLPEEGLKFMVYLQKENIIDESGMPKERFSAEFPKEGPSILRIQQVVRGDSAAYFCASSPRGDEQFFGPGTRLTVL.

This sequence joins TRBV28 and TRBJ2-2; TRBD1 might be the D (5 bases). V was clipped by 3 bases and J by 9 bases, with 23 bases between them. Germline loops: CDR1 MDHEN, CDR2 SYDVKM. The length of the CDR3 is 17 residues. The CDR3 is CASSFRQGRLLLRELFF. In DNA, the CDR3 is TGTGCCAGCAGTTTTCGGCAGGGTCGGCTCTTACTCCGGGAGCTGTTTTTT.

V gene TRBV28 combines with J gene TRBJ2-1; D ambiguous. Germline loops: CDR1 MDHEN, CDR2 SYDVKM. The CDR3 covers 15 residues. Between the trimmed V and J ends, which lost 2 bases and 7 bases, there was a span of 15 bases. CDR3 DNA sequence: TGTGCCAGCAGTTTAGATGCAGATCTGGAGAATGAGCAGTTCTTC. This codes for CASSLDADLENEQFF.

This chain uses TRBV28 with TRBJ2-5; TRBD1 aligns across 8 bases. With the DNA end fitting TRBJ2-7 better, the J assignment may be wrong. This CDR3 is 16 amino acids long. Germline V CDR1 and CDR2: MDHEN, SYDVKM. This CDR3 is CASSLKVGQGSHEQYF. DNA for the CDR3: TGTGCCAGCAGTTTAAAGGTCGGACAGGGTAGCCACGAGCAGTACTTC.

The chain employs TRBV7-9 and TRBJ2-5, with 7 nucleotides matching TRBD1. Matching the DNA end better, TRBJ2-7 makes the J call doubtful. Germline V gene sequence: CDR1 SEHNR, CDR2 FQNEAQ (reference sequence). The CDR3 is 14 amino acids. The CDR3 nucleotides read TGTGCCAGCAGCCCCTGGGACAGCTCCTACGAGCAGTACTTC. It translates to CASSPWDSSYEQYF.

This chain joins TRBV7-2 and TRBJ2-7; 12 nucleotides line up with TRBD2. The CDR3 consists of 14 residues. Unmatched junction bases numbered 6, after V lost 6 bases and J lost 6 bases. From germline, CDR1 is SGHTA and CDR2 FQGNSA. Written as DNA, the CDR3 is TGTGCCAGCAGGCCTAGCGGGGGGGCAATCGAGCAGTACTTC. It specifies CASRPSGGAIEQYF.

This chain links TRBV5-1 with TRBJ2-7, with a tentative D call TRBD2 (6 bases). V gave up 2 bases and J gave up 0 bases, with 15 bases separating them. This CDR3 region has 16 residues. The germline CDR1 and CDR2 sequences are SGHRS and YFSETQ. The CDR3, as DNA: TGCGCCAGCAGCTTAACTCCTGGGGGGAGCTCCTACGAGCAGTACTTC. Amino acids: CASSLTPGGSSYEQYF.

This clone was observed once. The chain links TRBV5-4 to TRBJ2-2; TRBD1 matches 7 bases. Germline V lookup: CDR1 SGHNT, CDR2 YYREEE (reference sequence). The V and J ends lost 3 bases and 4 bases, in that order; junction bases with no gene match: 9. The CDR3 has 16 residues. CDR3: CASSYEIGGVTGELFF. CDR3 DNA sequence: TGTGCCAGCAGCTACGAGATAGGGGGCGTCACCGGGGAGCTGTTTTTT. Full variable domain (rest looked up from reference TRBV5-4 and TRBJ2-2): ETGVTQSPTHLIKTRGQQVTLRCSSQSGHNTVSWYQQALGQGPQFIFQYYREEENGRGNFPPRFSGLQFPNYSSELNVNALELDDSALYLCASSYEIGGVTGELFFGEGSRLTVL.

The rearrangement links TRBV5-6 to TRBJ2-6; D is uncertain. Looked up from germline, CDR1 is SGHDT and CDR2 is YYEEEE. The CDR3 extends over 15 amino acids. The V and J ends lost 2 bases and 0 bases respectively, with 6 bases between them. Here the CDR3 DNA reads TGTGCCAGCAGCTTCTCGGGCTCTGGGGCCAACGTCCTGACTTTC. Residues: CASSFSGSGANVLTF.

V is TRBV7-9 and J is TRBJ2-3, with D tentatively TRBD1 (7 bases). The length of the CDR3 is 16 residues. Germline V gene data show CDR1 as SEHNR and CDR2 as FQNEAQ (reference sequence). V was pared by 2 bases and J by 1 base, with 13 bases between. The CDR3 sequence is CASSLPRDRGTDTQYF. The DNA of the CDR3 is TGTGCCAGCAGCTTACCGCGGGACAGAGGCACAGATACGCAGTATTTT.

The rearrangement links TRBV19 to TRBJ1-6; 9 nucleotides align to TRBD1. The CDR3 has 14 residues. The germline V gene has CDR1 LNHDA and CDR2 SQIVND (reference sequence). Trimming at V came to 6 bases and at J to 11 bases, leaving 8 bases not matched to a gene. In nucleotides, the CDR3 is TGTGCCAGTAGAGGGGGACAGGGTAAGGCACCCCTCCACTTT. Its translation is CASRGGQGKAPLHF.